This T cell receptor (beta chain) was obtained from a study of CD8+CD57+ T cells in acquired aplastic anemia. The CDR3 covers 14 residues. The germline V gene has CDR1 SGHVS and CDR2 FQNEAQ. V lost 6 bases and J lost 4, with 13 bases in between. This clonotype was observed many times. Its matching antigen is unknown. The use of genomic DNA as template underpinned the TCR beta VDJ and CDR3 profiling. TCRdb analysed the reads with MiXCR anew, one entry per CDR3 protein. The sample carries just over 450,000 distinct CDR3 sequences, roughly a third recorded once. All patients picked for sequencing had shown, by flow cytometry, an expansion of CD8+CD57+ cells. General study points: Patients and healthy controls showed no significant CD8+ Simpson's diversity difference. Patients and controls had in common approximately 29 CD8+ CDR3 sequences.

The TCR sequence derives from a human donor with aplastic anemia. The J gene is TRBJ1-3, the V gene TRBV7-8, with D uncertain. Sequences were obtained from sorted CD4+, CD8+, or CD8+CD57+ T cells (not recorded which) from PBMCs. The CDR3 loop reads CASRSLGVGNTIYF. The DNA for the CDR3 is TGTGCCAGCAGGAGTCTGGGAGTAGGAAACACCATATATTTT.